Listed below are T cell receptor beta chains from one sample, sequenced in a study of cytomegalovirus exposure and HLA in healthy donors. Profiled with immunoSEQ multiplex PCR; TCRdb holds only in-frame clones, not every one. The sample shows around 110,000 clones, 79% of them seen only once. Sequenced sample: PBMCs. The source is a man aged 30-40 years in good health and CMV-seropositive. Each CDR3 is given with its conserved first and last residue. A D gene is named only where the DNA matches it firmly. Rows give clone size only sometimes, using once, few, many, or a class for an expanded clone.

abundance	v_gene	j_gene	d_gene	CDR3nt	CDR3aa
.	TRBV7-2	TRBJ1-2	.	TGTGCCAGCGGGTTGAGGGGGGGGGCAAGTGGCTACACCTTC	CASGLRGGASGYTF
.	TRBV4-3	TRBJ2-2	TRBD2	TGCGCCAGCAGCCCCGGGGGGGTGTGGGGACTAGCGGGAGGGACCGGGGAGCTGTTTTTT	CASSPGGVWGLAGGTGELFF
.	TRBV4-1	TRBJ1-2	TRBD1	TGCGCCAGCAGCCAGCCCGGGACAGGGCTAGGGGATGGCTACACCTTC	CASSQPGTGLGDGYTF
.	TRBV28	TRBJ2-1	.	TGTGCCAGCAGCCGGGCGGGACTCACACCCCCGTTCTTC	CASSRAGLTPPFF
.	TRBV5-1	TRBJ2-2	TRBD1	TGCGCCAGCACGGACAGGGGCACCACCGGGGAGCTGTTTTTT	CASTDRGTTGELFF
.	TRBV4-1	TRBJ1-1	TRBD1	TGCGCCAGCAAAGGGGACAGGAACACTGAAGCTTTCTTT	CASKGDRNTEAFF
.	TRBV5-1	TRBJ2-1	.	TGCGCCAGCAGCTTGTATGGCGGGGGCCTTCTAAATGAGCAGTTCTTC	CASSLYGGGLLNEQFF
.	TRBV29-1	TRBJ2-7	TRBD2	TGCAGCGTTGAATCCGGGACTAGCGGGAGGGGAGAGCAGTACTTC	CSVESGTSGRGEQYF
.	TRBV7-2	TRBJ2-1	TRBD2	TGTGCCAGCAGCGTTAGCGGGGGGGCCTACAATGAGCAGTTCTTC	CASSVSGGAYNEQFF
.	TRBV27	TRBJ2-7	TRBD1	TGTGCCAGCAGTTTGGGAATCGGGACAGCACTACGCGAGCAGTACTTC	CASSLGIGTALREQYF
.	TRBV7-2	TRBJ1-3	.	TGTGCCAGCACCGGTCAGGGACTTTCTGGAAACACCATATATTTT	CASTGQGLSGNTIYF
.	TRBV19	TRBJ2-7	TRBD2	TGTGCCAGTCGTGGCGGGGGGGTGTACGAGCAGTACTTC	CASRGGGVYEQYF
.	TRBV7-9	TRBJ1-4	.	TGTGCCAGCAGCTTAGCGCGTGGACAGACCATTTATGAAAAACTGTTTTTT	CASSLARGQTIYEKLFF
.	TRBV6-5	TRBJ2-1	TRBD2	TGTGCCAGCAGTTATCGGCTAGCGGGAGGAAATGAGCAGTTCTTC	CASSYRLAGGNEQFF
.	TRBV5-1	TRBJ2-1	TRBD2	TGCGCCAGCAGCTTGGGTACTAGCGGGGGGGCTTTAAATGAGCAGTTCTTC	CASSLGTSGGALNEQFF
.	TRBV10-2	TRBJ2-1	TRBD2	TGCGCCAGCAGTGAGTCTTGGGCTAGCGGGGGTCTCCTAAGGTACAATGAGCAGTTCTTC	CASSESWASGGLLRYNEQFF
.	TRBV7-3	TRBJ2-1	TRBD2	TGTGCCAGCAGCTTAGCTTCTAGCGGGGGGGCCTATGAGCAGTTCTTC	CASSLASSGGAYEQFF
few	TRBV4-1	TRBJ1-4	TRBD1	TGCGCCAGCAGCCAAGACCCTAACAGGGGCGAAAAACTGTTTTTT	CASSQDPNRGEKLFF
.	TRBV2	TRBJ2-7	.	TGTGCCAGCAGTGTTCAGGCCTACGAGCAGTACTTC	CASSVQAYEQYF
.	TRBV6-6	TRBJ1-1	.	TGTGCCAGCAGTTACCAACAGGGAATGAACACTGAAGCTTTCTTT	CASSYQQGMNTEAFF
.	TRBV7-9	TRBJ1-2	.	TGTGCCAGCAGCCTGGCAGGGTATTACAACTATGGCTACACCTTC	CASSLAGYYNYGYTF
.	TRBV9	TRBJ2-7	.	TGTGCCAGCAGCGTAAATACAGGGTCCTACGAGCAGTACTTC	CASSVNTGSYEQYF
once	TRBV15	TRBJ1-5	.	TGTGCCACCAGCAGAGTTAGGGGATTAATTCAGCCCCAGCATTTT	CATSRVRGLIQPQHF
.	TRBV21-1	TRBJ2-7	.	TGTGCCAGCAGCAAAGATACAGCGGGGGTCCGCGAGCAGTACTTC	CASSKDTAGVREQYF
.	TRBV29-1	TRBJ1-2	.	TGCAGCGTTGAAGACCCTTTTGGACAGCCGATCTATGGCTACACCTTC	CSVEDPFGQPIYGYTF
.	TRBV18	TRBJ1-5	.	TGTGCCAGCTCACCCACGGCAGGGGTCGATCAGCCCCAGCATTTT	CASSPTAGVDQPQHF
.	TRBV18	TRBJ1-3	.	TGTGCCAGCTCACCGACAGAAGGAAACTCTGGAAACACCATATATTTT	CASSPTEGNSGNTIYF
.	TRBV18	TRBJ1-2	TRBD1	TGTGCCAGCTCACGGGGACAGACTCACTATGGCCACACCTTC	CASSRGQTHYGHTF
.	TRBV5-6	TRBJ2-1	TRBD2	TGTGCCAGCAGCTTCCTAAGCGGGGGGGCCTTCAATGAGCAGTTCTTC	CASSFLSGGAFNEQFF
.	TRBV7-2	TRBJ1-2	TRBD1	TGTGCCAGCAGGCCAGGACAGGTTTTGGGAGGCTACACCTTC	CASRPGQVLGGYTF
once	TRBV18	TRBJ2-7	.	TGTGCCAGCTCACCGGCCAGGGGCCACGAGCAGTACTTC	CASSPARGHEQYF
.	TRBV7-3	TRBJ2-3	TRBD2	TGTGCCAGCAGCTTAAGTTTCTCTAGCGGGAGCACAGATACGCAGTATTTT	CASSLSFSSGSTDTQYF
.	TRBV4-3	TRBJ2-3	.	TGCGCCAGCAGCCAAGTTACGGGGGATACGCAGTATTTT	CASSQVTGDTQYF
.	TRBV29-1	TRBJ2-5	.	TGCAGCGTTGAAGGAGGGGGGGGCCTCCAAGAGACCCAGTACTTC	CSVEGGGGLQETQYF
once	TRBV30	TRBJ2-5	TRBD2	TGTGCCTGGAGTGAGGGGACCGGGGGGGGAGAGACCCAGTACTTC	CAWSEGTGGGETQYF
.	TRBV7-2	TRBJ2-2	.	TGTGCCAGCAGCACTACCACGAACACCGGGGAGCTGTTTTTT	CASSTTTNTGELFF
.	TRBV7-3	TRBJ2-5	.	TGTGCCAGCAGCTTCCAAGGGGGATTAGAGACCCAGTACTTC	CASSFQGGLETQYF
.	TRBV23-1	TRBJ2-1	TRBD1	TGCGCCAGCAGTCGACCCGGGACAGGGATCTACAATGAGCAGTTCTTC	CASSRPGTGIYNEQFF
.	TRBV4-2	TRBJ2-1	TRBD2	TGTGCCAGCAGCCAATTGATCCGCCAGCGGGGATACAATGAGCAGTTCTTC	CASSQLIRQRGYNEQFF
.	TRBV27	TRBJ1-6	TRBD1	TGTGCCAGTACAGGGGGTAGTTTTAATTCACCCCTCCACTTT	CASTGGSFNSPLHF
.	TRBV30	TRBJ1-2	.	TGTGCCTGGAGGGCCTTTAGAGGGCCGTACTATGGCTACACCTTC	CAWRAFRGPYYGYTF
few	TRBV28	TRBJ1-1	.	TGTGCCAGCAGTTTGGGAGGGCAGGGCGGCACTGAAGCTTTCTTT	CASSLGGQGGTEAFF
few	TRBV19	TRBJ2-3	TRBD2	TGTGCCAGTAGTATGTCCAGCGGGGGGGATACGCAGTATTTT	CASSMSSGGDTQYF
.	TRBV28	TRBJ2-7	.	TGTGCCAGTAAGGAGGGTCCCTACGAGCAGTACTTC	CASKEGPYEQYF
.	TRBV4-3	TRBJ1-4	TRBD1	TGCGCCAGCAGCCAATCCCCCGGGACAGGGGGTGAAAAACTGTTTTTT	CASSQSPGTGGEKLFF
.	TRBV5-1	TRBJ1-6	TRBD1	TGCGCCAGCAGCTTGGGGGGACAGGGTTCGTCACCCCTCCACTTT	CASSLGGQGSSPLHF
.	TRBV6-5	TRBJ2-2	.	TGTGCCAGCAGTTCTTCTATCACGAGCGGGGAGCTGTTTTTT	CASSSSITSGELFF
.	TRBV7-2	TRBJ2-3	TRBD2	TGTGCCAGCAGCACAGGGACTAGCGGTAGCACAGATACGCAGTATTTT	CASSTGTSGSTDTQYF
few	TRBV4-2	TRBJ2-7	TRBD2	TGTGCCAGCAGCCAAGGTCCGACTAGCATGCTTTCCGAGCAGTACTTC	CASSQGPTSMLSEQYF
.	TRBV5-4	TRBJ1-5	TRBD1	TGTGCCAGCAGCTTGACACCGGGACAGAGTTATCAGCCCCAGCATTTT	CASSLTPGQSYQPQHF